Listed here is a single T cell receptor beta chain. Its matching antigen is unknown. This sample stems from a study of CD8+CD57+ T cells in acquired aplastic anemia. The wider study: DNA recovered from sorted CD4+ and CD8+ cells had a mean of 3.2 ug. The study's findings and limits: Significance was not reached for CD8+ Simpson's diversity between patients and controls.

Patients included in sequencing had previously demonstrated CD8+CD57+ cell expansion by flow cytometry. Patients, without exception, had severe acquired aplastic anemia. The use of genomic DNA as template underpinned the TCR beta VDJ and CDR3 profiling. From the reads, TCRdb called clonotypes with MiXCR, one entry per CDR3 protein. The sample lists around 220,000 distinct CDR3 sequences; roughly 53% were seen once. The CDR3 contains 14 residues. V was shortened by 4 bases and J by 8 bases, with 17 bases between the two germline ends. Looked up from germline, CDR1 is LNHNV and CDR2 is YYDKDF (reference sequence).

This clonotype was obtained from a human donor with aplastic anemia. J is TRBJ1-2 and V is TRBV15; possible D gene TRBD1, 5 bases. Sequenced material: sorted CD4+, CD8+, or CD8+CD57+ T cells (not recorded which) from PBMCs. This chain's CDR3 is CATSTGGTEGGYTF. CDR3 nucleotides: TGTGCCACCAGCACCGGGGGAACCGAGGGCGGCTACACCTTC.